Sequencing of this T cell receptor beta chain was carried out in a study of OX40 agonist ivuxolimab in advanced cancers. For the study in its entirety: The costimulatory receptor OX40 (CD134) was targeted by ivuxolimab, a fully human IgG2 agonistic monoclonal antibody. Three dose-escalation patients achieved partial responses, one with hepatocellular carcinoma and two with cutaneous melanoma. Peripheral TCRbeta sequencing was intended to test whether TCR sequence diversity was altered and clonal T-cell expansion was caused by ivuxolimab. Patients were allowed to have had prior anti-PD-1, anti-PD-L1 or anti-CTLA-4 therapy, and approximately 37% of the dose-escalation patients had been treated with checkpoint inhibitors. Of the approximately 50 patients in dose escalation, around 20 had hepatocellular carcinoma, approximately 15 had melanoma, 9 had renal cell carcinoma and 9 had head and neck cancer. Intravenous ivuxolimab was administered to patients every 2 weeks at six dose levels: 0.01, 0.1, 0.3, 1.5, 3 and 10 mg/kg. The paper reports the monotherapy dose-escalation portion (N of about 50 patients) of the phase I ivuxolimab trial. A male proportion of 82.7% and a mean age of about 60 years, ranging from 23 to 79, were recorded for the dose-escalation cohort. What the authors observed across the whole study: In the 0.1-3.0 mg/kg groups, partial responders had among the lowest normalized peripheral clonal expansion, particularly in CD8+ T cells. Which antigens the clonally expanded peripheral T cells were specific for was not determined. Clonal expansion of both CD4+ and CD8+ blood T cells was observed from baseline to week 6 at doses 0.1 to 3.0 mg/kg. On average, CD8+ T cells showed more expanded clones than CD4+ T cells after ivuxolimab. Low levels of normalized T-cell clonal expansion were also seen in some nonresponding patients.

Genomic DNA was extracted from sorted cells for sequencing of the TCRbeta CDR3 region. The immunoSEQ Assay was used to sequence the TCRbeta CDR3 regions. In TCRdb, the immuneACCESS table is reduced to in-frame sequences with V and J assigned. These tables do not hold every clone; where another copy was compared, an unresolved V gene accounts for under half, and the others remain unexplained. The sample table contains roughly 60,000 clones; only one count was recorded for about 93% of them. Together, the top ten hold 25% of the sample. Taken from cysteine to phenylalanine, the CDR3 has 13 residues. Kept here is only the CDR3 DNA, which spans 39 bases and is read in frame from base 1. V loses 5 bases, J loses 1 base, and the germline ends lie 9 bases apart. CDR1 and CDR2 are drawn from the germline V gene: WSHSY, SAAADI. Patients with a history of autoimmune disease or receiving systemic immunosuppression were excluded from the trial. Peripheral blood for TCR sequencing was drawn from every dose cohort at baseline, at cycle 4 day 1 and at cycle 7 day 1. The samples were drawn from a first-in-human, open-label, multicenter phase I dose-escalation trial of ivuxolimab. Adults with locally advanced or metastatic melanoma, renal cell carcinoma, hepatocellular carcinoma or head and neck squamous cell carcinoma were enrolled in the trial. CD4+ and CD8+ T cells were sorted separately from peripheral blood before TCR sequencing.

Comment on this clone: Its antigen target is currently unknown. Base qualities are not at hand, and no much larger clone is one base apart.

Sequenced here: CD4+ or CD8+ T cells sorted from blood, sampled in a trial of the OX40 agonist ivuxolimab. The rearranged segments are TRBV10-2 and TRBJ2-7; the D gene is possibly TRBD1 or TRBD2, with 5 bases matching each. This receptor was obtained from an adult with an advanced solid tumor such as melanoma, head and neck, liver or kidney cancer. For the CDR3, the sequence is CASSWDGSYEQYF. The DNA sequence follows: TGCGCCAGCAGTTGGGACGGGTCCTACGAGCAGTACTTC.